The rows below give T cell receptor beta chains drawn from one sample of a study of early T cells in non-severe SARS-CoV-2 infection. TCRdb passed the 5' RACE reads through MiXCR, listing each CDR3 protein once. The top ten hold around 3.7% of the sample, which has some 73,000 distinct CDR3 sequences, approximately 12% seen once. What was sequenced was whole blood. These receptors all come from an adult who was a healthcare worker with PCR-confirmed SARS-CoV-2 infection or an uninfected control (not recorded which). CDR3s include the opening cysteine and the closing phenylalanine or tryptophan. A D gene is named only where the DNA matches it firmly. Clone size is not always given. Where it is, it says once, few, many or a class for expanded clones.

D: TRBD2; size: few; V: TRBV7-2; J: TRBJ2-2; DNA: TGTGCCAGCAGCCACACGGGACTAGCGGGAAGGACCGGGGAGCTGTTTTTT; CDR3: CASSHTGLAGRTGELFF
D: NA; size: few; V: TRBV28; J: TRBJ2-7; DNA: TGTGCCAGCAGTGGCCCCGGAACAGGGCTATCCTACGAGCAGTACTTC; CDR3: CASSGPGTGLSYEQYF
D: NA; size: many; V: TRBV11-1; J: TRBJ2-7; DNA: TGTGCCAGCAGCTTTTACGTGGGGAGTAGAAACGAGCAGTACTTC; CDR3: CASSFYVGSRNEQYF
D: NA; size: many; V: TRBV7-2; J: TRBJ2-6; DNA: TGTGCCAGCAGCTTAGGAGGTGACAGCATTTTC; CDR3: CASSLGGDSIF
D: NA; size: NA; V: TRBV12-3/TRBV12-4; J: TRBJ2-2; DNA: TGTGCCAGCGGCCCCTACGAGGCCGCGAACACCGGGGAGCTGTTTTTT; CDR3: CASGPYEAANTGELFF
D: NA; size: NA; V: TRBV29-1; J: TRBJ1-1; DNA: TGCAGCGTTGAAGGGGGTAACATGAACACTGAAGCTTTCTTT; CDR3: CSVEGGNMNTEAFF
D: NA; size: NA; V: TRBV6-2/TRBV6-3; J: TRBJ2-3; DNA: TGTGCCAGCAGATTAGTTACCTCCGCAGATACGCAGTATTTT; CDR3: CASRLVTSADTQYF
D: TRBD1; size: many; V: TRBV12-3/TRBV12-4; J: TRBJ2-7; DNA: TGTGCCAGCAGTCCCGACAGGGATCTCGTCGAGCAGTACTTC; CDR3: CASSPDRDLVEQYF
D: TRBD2; size: NA; V: TRBV30; J: TRBJ2-1; DNA: TGTGCCTGGAGACGGGAGGAAGCGGGACGATCCTCCTACAATGAGCAGTTCTTC; CDR3: CAWRREEAGRSSYNEQFF
D: NA; size: NA; V: TRBV7-3; J: TRBJ2-2; DNA: TGTGCCAGCAGCTTAATGGGGGCGGGCACCGGGGAGCTGTTTTTT; CDR3: CASSLMGAGTGELFF
D: TRBD2; size: NA; V: TRBV28; J: TRBJ2-4; DNA: TGTGCCAGCAGTTTGGCGGGGGGGTCCGCGGGATTAGCCAAAAACATTCAGTACTTC; CDR3: CASSLAGGSAGLAKNIQYF
D: NA; size: NA; V: TRBV12-3/TRBV12-4; J: TRBJ2-1; DNA: TGTGCCAGCAGTCCTCAGGAGAGAGCGACCTCCAATGAGCAGTTCTTC; CDR3: CASSPQERATSNEQFF
D: NA; size: few; V: TRBV5-1; J: TRBJ1-3; DNA: TGCGCCAGCAGCGTGACAGGCCTCGACTCTGGAAACACCATATATTTT; CDR3: CASSVTGLDSGNTIYF
D: TRBD2; size: few; V: TRBV14; J: TRBJ2-7; DNA: TGTGCCAGCAGCCAAGACGGGGGGACCTACGAGCAGTACTTC; CDR3: CASSQDGGTYEQYF
D: TRBD1; size: many; V: TRBV7-2; J: TRBJ1-2; DNA: TGTGCCAGCAGCTCTATTACCGGGACAGGGGGCTCTGGCTACACCTTC; CDR3: CASSSITGTGGSGYTF
D: NA; size: few; V: TRBV27; J: TRBJ2-2; DNA: TGTGCCAGCAGTCGGACAGAAGTTACCGGGGAGCTGTTTTTT; CDR3: CASSRTEVTGELFF
D: NA; size: many; V: TRBV29-1; J: TRBJ1-5; DNA: TGCAGCGTTGTGGAGGACAGCTTCCCCAATCAGCCCCAGCATTTT; CDR3: CSVVEDSFPNQPQHF
D: NA; size: NA; V: TRBV7-9; J: TRBJ2-1; DNA: TGTGCCAGCAGCCCGGCCGTTGAAAGGTTCTTC; CDR3: CASSPAVERFF
D: NA; size: NA; V: TRBV2; J: TRBJ2-1; DNA: TGTGCCAGCAGTGAACTCACAGGGCTCGACAATGAGCAGTTCTTC; CDR3: CASSELTGLDNEQFF
D: NA; size: few; V: TRBV30; J: TRBJ1-1; DNA: TGTGCCTGGAGCAGGGGAAGTGAGACTGAAGCTTTCTTT; CDR3: CAWSRGSETEAFF
D: NA; size: once; V: TRBV6-1; J: TRBJ2-7; DNA: TGTGCCAGCAGTGAAATGGGCGGTACCTACGAGCAGTACTTC; CDR3: CASSEMGGTYEQYF
D: TRBD2; size: NA; V: TRBV29-1; J: TRBJ2-7; DNA: TGCAGCGTCGCGCGGGAGGTGGGCGAGCAGTACTTC; CDR3: CSVAREVGEQYF
D: TRBD1; size: NA; V: TRBV20-1; J: TRBJ1-3; DNA: TGCAGTGCTACAGACAGGGTTAAGGGCTCTGGAAACACCATATATTTT; CDR3: CSATDRVKGSGNTIYF
D: NA; size: NA; V: TRBV14; J: TRBJ1-3; DNA: TGTGCCAGCAGCCATTTACAGGGAATTGGAAACACCATATATTTT; CDR3: CASSHLQGIGNTIYF
D: NA; size: NA; V: TRBV5-1; J: TRBJ2-2; DNA: TGCGCCAGCAGCTCGCAGCCCCACGACACTACCGGGGAGCTGTTTTTT; CDR3: CASSSQPHDTTGELFF
D: TRBD1; size: NA; V: TRBV6-6; J: TRBJ1-3; DNA: TGTGCCAGCAGTTACTATGGGGACAGGGCTGGAAACACCATATATTTT; CDR3: CASSYYGDRAGNTIYF
D: TRBD2; size: few; V: TRBV27; J: TRBJ2-1; DNA: TGTGCCAGCAGTCAACCGACTAGCGGTAGGGACAATGAGCAGTTCTTC; CDR3: CASSQPTSGRDNEQFF
D: NA; size: many; V: TRBV11-3; J: TRBJ2-6; DNA: TGTGCCAGCAGCCGAAAAAGCTCTGGGGCCAACGTCCTGACTTTC; CDR3: CASSRKSSGANVLTF
D: NA; size: few; V: TRBV30; J: TRBJ2-7; DNA: TGTGCCTGGACCTCGGGTCTAGAGGGCGAGCAGTACTTC; CDR3: CAWTSGLEGEQYF
D: NA; size: NA; V: TRBV27; J: TRBJ2-1; DNA: TGTGCCAGCAGTTTTTCGCGACAGCGGCACAATGAGCAGTTCTTC; CDR3: CASSFSRQRHNEQFF
D: TRBD2; size: NA; V: TRBV25-1; J: TRBJ2-3; DNA: TGTGCCAGCAGTGAATATAGGAGCGGGAGGGCAGATACGCAGTATTTT; CDR3: CASSEYRSGRADTQYF
D: NA; size: NA; V: TRBV7-2; J: TRBJ1-1; DNA: TGTGCCAGCAGCTTAATGCAGGGCTGGAACACTGAAGCTTTCTTT; CDR3: CASSLMQGWNTEAFF
D: TRBD1; size: many; V: TRBV27; J: TRBJ2-1; DNA: TGTGCCAGCAGGACAGGGAGCCATGAGCAGTTCTTC; CDR3: CASRTGSHEQFF
D: NA; size: many; V: TRBV28; J: TRBJ1-1; DNA: TGTGCCAGCAGTTGGAGGTCCACGGGGACTGAAGCTTTCTTT; CDR3: CASSWRSTGTEAFF
D: NA; size: few; V: TRBV7-9; J: TRBJ2-7; DNA: TGTGCCGTGGGTGAAGGCTACGAGCAGTACTTC; CDR3: CAVGEGYEQYF
D: NA; size: NA; V: TRBV29-1; J: TRBJ2-3; DNA: TGCAGCGTTGGATCAGGGGAGAGCACAGATACGCAGTATTTT; CDR3: CSVGSGESTDTQYF
D: TRBD1; size: many; V: TRBV6-5; J: TRBJ1-1; DNA: TGTGCCAGCAGGGCCACAGGGGGGAGGAACACTGAAGCTTTCTTT; CDR3: CASRATGGRNTEAFF
D: NA; size: NA; V: TRBV19; J: TRBJ2-4; DNA: TGTGCCAGTAGTATATGGGAGCCCCTAGCCAAAAACATTCAGTACTTC; CDR3: CASSIWEPLAKNIQYF
D: TRBD2; size: NA; V: TRBV27; J: TRBJ2-7; DNA: TGTGCCAGCCGGTTTAGCGGGTTGAGCTCCTACGAGCAGTACTTC; CDR3: CASRFSGLSSYEQYF
D: NA; size: many; V: TRBV18; J: TRBJ2-5; DNA: TGTGCCAGCTCACCCCGGCCGGACCAAGAGACCCAGTACTTC; CDR3: CASSPRPDQETQYF
D: TRBD1; size: NA; V: TRBV14; J: TRBJ2-2; DNA: TGTGCCAGCAGCCCAAGCGGAAGGGGGCTGGACGGGGAGCTGTTTTTT; CDR3: CASSPSGRGLDGELFF
D: NA; size: NA; V: TRBV20-1; J: TRBJ1-5; DNA: TGCAGTGCGCCCGACAGGACAGCGTACAATCAGCCCCAGCATTTT; CDR3: CSAPDRTAYNQPQHF
D: NA; size: many; V: TRBV20-1; J: TRBJ2-3; DNA: TGCAGCGCGCTTGGACAGATTCCAGATACGCAGTATTTT; CDR3: CSALGQIPDTQYF
D: NA; size: NA; V: TRBV7-2; J: TRBJ2-7; DNA: TGTGCCAGCAGCTCTGGTCTATCGGCCTACGAGCAGTACTTC; CDR3: CASSSGLSAYEQYF
D: TRBD2; size: once; V: TRBV5-1; J: TRBJ2-1; DNA: TGCGCCAGCGCGGCTAGCGGACGCAATGAGCAGTTCTTC; CDR3: CASAASGRNEQFF
D: NA; size: NA; V: TRBV28; J: TRBJ2-3; DNA: TGTGCCAGCAGTTACTCCCGGGGGCGGTCGGGCGCAGATACGCAGTATTTT; CDR3: CASSYSRGRSGADTQYF
D: TRBD2; size: NA; V: TRBV28; J: TRBJ2-2; DNA: TGTGCCAGCGCCCACACAAGCGGGGCGTGGACCGGGGAGCTGTTTTTT; CDR3: CASAHTSGAWTGELFF
D: TRBD1; size: few; V: TRBV5-8; J: TRBJ1-1; DNA: TGTGCCAGCAGCTTGGGCGGACAGGGAGGCACTGAAGCTTTCTTT; CDR3: CASSLGGQGGTEAFF
D: NA; size: NA; V: TRBV28; J: TRBJ2-1; DNA: TGTGCCAGCAGCCCCAAGCCCCCTAAACGGTCTGAGCAGTTCTTC; CDR3: CASSPKPPKRSEQFF
D: NA; size: few; V: TRBV27; J: TRBJ1-3; DNA: TGTGCCAGCAGTTTCGCCGGGGGCCGTGGAAACACCATATATTTT; CDR3: CASSFAGGRGNTIYF
D: TRBD2; size: NA; V: TRBV5-1; J: TRBJ2-3; DNA: TGCGCCAGCAGCTTGGAAGCGGGAGGGCCAACAGATACGCAGTATTTT; CDR3: CASSLEAGGPTDTQYF
D: NA; size: few; V: TRBV9; J: TRBJ2-3; DNA: TGTGCCAGCAGCGTATTCCCTAGCACCCGCACAGATACGCAGTATTTT; CDR3: CASSVFPSTRTDTQYF
D: TRBD1; size: NA; V: TRBV29-1; J: TRBJ2-5; DNA: TGCAGCGTCGGTGACAGGGTGGAGACCCAGTACTTC; CDR3: CSVGDRVETQYF
D: TRBD1; size: NA; V: TRBV28; J: TRBJ2-5; DNA: TGTGCCAGCAGTTCGACAGGGGCGGAGACCCAGTACTTC; CDR3: CASSSTGAETQYF
D: NA; size: few; V: TRBV29-1; J: TRBJ2-3; DNA: TGCAGCGTAGATTACGGGGCTTTGGATACGCAGTATTTT; CDR3: CSVDYGALDTQYF
D: NA; size: few; V: TRBV29-1; J: TRBJ2-7; DNA: TGCAGCGTTGAAGTACAGTCCTACGAGCAGTACTTC; CDR3: CSVEVQSYEQYF
D: NA; size: NA; V: TRBV4-1; J: TRBJ2-7; DNA: TGCGCCAGCAGCCCGGGTGGGGCCGAAGGGGTGAATGACGAGCAGTACTTC; CDR3: CASSPGGAEGVNDEQYF
D: TRBD2; size: many; V: TRBV28; J: TRBJ2-1; DNA: TGTGCCAGCACCGACTCAGCGGGAGAATCCTACAATGAGCAGTTCTTC; CDR3: CASTDSAGESYNEQFF